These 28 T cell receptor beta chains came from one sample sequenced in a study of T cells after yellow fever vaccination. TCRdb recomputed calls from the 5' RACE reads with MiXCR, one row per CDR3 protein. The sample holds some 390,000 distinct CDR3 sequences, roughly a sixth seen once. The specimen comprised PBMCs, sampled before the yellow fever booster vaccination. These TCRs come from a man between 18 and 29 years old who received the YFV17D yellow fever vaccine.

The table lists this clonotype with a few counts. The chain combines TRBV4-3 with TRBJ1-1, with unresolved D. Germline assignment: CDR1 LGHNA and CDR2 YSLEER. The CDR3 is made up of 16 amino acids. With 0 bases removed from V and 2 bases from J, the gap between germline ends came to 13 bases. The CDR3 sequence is CASSQDLARGNTEAFF. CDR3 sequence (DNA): TGCGCCAGCAGCCAAGATCTCGCACGGGGAAACACTGAAGCTTTCTTT.

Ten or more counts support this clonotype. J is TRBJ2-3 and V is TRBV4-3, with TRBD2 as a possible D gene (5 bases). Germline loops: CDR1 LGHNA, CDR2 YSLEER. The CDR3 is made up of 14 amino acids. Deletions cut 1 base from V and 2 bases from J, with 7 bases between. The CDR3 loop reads CASSQGLSTDTQYF. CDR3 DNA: TGCGCCAGCAGCCAAGGACTATCCACAGATACGCAGTATTTT.

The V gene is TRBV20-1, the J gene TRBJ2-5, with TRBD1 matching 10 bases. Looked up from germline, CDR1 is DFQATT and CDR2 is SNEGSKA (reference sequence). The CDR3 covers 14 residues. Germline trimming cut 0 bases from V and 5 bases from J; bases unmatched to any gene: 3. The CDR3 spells CSARETGGRETQYF. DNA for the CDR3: TGCAGTGCTAGAGAGACAGGGGGCCGGGAGACCCAGTACTTC.

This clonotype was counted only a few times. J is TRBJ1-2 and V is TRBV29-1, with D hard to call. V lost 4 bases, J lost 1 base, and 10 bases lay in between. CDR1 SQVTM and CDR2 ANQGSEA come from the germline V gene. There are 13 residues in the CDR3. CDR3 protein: CSVGGRFNYGYTF. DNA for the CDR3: TGCAGCGTTGGCGGGCGCTTTAACTATGGCTACACCTTC.

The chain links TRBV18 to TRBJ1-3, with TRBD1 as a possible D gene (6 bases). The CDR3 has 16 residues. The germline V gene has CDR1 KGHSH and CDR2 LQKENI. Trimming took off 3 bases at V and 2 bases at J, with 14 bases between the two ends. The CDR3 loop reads CASSPGQFSAGNTIYF. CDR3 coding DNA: TGTGCCAGCTCACCCGGACAGTTTTCGGCTGGAAACACCATATATTTT.

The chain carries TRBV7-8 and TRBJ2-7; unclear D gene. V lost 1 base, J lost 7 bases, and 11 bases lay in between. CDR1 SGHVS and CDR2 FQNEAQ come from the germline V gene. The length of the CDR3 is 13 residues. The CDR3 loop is CASSLEALGEQYV. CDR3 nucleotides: TGTGCCAGCAGCTTAGAAGCCCTCGGGGAGCAGTACGTC.

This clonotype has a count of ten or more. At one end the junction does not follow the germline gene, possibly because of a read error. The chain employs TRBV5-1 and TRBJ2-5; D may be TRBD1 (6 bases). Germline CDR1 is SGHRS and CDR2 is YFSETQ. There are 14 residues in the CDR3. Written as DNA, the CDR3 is TGTGCCAGCAGCTTAGGTACAGGGCAGGAGACCCAGTACTTC. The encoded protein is CASSLGTGQETQYF. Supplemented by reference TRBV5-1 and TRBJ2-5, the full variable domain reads KAGVTQTPRYLIKTRGQQVTLSCSPISGHRSVSWYQQTPGQGLQFLFEYFSETQRNKGNFPGRFSGRQFSNSRSEMNVSTLELGDSALYLCASSLGTGQETQYFGPGTRLLVL.

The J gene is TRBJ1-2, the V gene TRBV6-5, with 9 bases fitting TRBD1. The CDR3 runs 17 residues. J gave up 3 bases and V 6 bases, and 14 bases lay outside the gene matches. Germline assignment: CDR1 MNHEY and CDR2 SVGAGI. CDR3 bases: TGTGCCAGCAGGTCCGGGACAGGGCGACCGTGGGACTATGGCTACACCTTC. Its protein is CASRSGTGRPWDYGYTF.

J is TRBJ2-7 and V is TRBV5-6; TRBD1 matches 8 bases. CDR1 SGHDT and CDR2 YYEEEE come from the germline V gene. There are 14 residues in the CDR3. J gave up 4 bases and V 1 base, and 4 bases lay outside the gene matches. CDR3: CASSLLDREYEQYF. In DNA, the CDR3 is TGTGCCAGCAGCTTGCTGGACAGGGAATACGAGCAGTACTTC.

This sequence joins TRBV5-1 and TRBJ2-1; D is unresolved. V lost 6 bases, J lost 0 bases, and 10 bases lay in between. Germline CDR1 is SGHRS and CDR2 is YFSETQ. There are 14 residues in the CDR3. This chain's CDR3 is CASKTIGSYNEQFF. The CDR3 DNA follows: TGCGCCAGCAAGACGATTGGCTCCTACAATGAGCAGTTCTTC.

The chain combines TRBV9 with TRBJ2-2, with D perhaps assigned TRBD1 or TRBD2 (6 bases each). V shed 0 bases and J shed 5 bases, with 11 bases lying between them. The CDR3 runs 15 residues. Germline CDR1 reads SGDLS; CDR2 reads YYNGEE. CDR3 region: CASSVEGGRTGELFF. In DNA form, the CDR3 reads TGTGCCAGCAGCGTAGAAGGGGGGCGAACCGGGGAGCTGTTTTTT.

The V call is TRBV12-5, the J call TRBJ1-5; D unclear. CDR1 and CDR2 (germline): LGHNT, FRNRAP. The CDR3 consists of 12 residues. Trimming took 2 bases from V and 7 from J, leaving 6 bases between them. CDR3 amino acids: CASGLPWQPQHF. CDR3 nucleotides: TGTGCTAGTGGTTTGCCCTGGCAGCCCCAGCATTTT.

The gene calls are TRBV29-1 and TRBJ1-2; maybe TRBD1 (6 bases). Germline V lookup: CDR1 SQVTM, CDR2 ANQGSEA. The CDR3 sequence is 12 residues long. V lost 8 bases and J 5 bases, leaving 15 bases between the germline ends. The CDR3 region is CSSEQGYYGYTF. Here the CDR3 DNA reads TGCAGCTCCGAACAGGGCTATTATGGCTACACCTTC.

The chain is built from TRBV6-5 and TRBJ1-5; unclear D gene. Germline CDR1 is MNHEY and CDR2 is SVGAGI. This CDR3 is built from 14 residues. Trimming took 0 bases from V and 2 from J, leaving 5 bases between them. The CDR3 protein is CASSYSMGNQPQHF. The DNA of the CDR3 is TGTGCCAGCAGTTACTCAATGGGCAATCAGCCCCAGCATTTT.

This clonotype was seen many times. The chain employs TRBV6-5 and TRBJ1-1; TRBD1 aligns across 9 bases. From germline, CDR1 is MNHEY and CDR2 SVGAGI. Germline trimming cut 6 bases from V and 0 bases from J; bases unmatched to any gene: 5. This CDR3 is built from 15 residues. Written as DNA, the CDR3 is TGTGCCAGCAGGAACAGGGGGCATCTGAACACTGAAGCTTTCTTT. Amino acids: CASRNRGHLNTEAFF.

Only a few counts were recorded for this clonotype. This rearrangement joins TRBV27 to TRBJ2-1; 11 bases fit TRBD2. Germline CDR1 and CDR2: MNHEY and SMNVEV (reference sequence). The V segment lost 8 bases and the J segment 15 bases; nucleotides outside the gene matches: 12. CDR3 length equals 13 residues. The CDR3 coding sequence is TGTGCCAGCGGATTACTAGCGGGGGTGGATACGTTCTTC. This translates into CASGLLAGVDTFF.

This CDR3 is CASSEESGYNEQFF. DNA of the CDR3: TGTGCCAGCAGTGAAGAGTCAGGATACAATGAGCAGTTCTTC. The chain uses TRBV2 and TRBJ2-1; D gene unclear. V was shortened by 1 base and J by 4 bases, with 8 bases between the two germline ends. This CDR3 comprises 14 residues. Per germline, CDR1 SNHLY and CDR2 FYNNEI.

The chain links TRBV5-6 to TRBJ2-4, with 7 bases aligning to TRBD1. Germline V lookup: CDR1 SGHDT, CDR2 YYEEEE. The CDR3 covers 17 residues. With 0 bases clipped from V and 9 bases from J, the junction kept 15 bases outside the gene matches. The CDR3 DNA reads TGTGCCAGCAGCTTGGTGCCCAAACAGGGGAAATGGGCCATTCAGTACTTC. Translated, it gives CASSLVPKQGKWAIQYF.

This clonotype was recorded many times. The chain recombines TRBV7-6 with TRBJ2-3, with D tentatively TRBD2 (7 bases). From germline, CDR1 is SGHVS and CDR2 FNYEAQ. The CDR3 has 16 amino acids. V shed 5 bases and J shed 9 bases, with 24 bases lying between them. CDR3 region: CASSLGQGGVGGTQYF. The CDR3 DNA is TGTGCCAGCAGCCTAGGCCAAGGGGGGGTAGGAGGGACGCAGTATTTT.

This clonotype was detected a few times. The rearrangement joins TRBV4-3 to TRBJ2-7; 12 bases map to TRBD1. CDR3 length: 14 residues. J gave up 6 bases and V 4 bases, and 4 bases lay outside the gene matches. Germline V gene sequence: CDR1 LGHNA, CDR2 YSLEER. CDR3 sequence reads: CASSRGTGGREQYF. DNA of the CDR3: TGCGCCAGCAGCCGAGGGACAGGGGGCCGCGAGCAGTACTTC.

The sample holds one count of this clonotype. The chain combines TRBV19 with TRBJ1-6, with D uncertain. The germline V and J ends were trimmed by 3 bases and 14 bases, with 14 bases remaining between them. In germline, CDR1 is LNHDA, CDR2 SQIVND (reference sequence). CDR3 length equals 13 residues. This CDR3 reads CASSMKILSSLHF. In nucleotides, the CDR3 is TGTGCCAGTAGTATGAAGATCCTTTCGTCCCTCCACTTT.

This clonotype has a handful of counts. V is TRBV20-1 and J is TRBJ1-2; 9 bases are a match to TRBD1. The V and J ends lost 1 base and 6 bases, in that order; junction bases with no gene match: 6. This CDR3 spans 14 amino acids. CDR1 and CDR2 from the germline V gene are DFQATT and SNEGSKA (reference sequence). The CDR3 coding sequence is TGCAGTGCTAGAGCCGGACAGGGGAGAGATGGCTACACCTTC. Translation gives CSARAGQGRDGYTF.

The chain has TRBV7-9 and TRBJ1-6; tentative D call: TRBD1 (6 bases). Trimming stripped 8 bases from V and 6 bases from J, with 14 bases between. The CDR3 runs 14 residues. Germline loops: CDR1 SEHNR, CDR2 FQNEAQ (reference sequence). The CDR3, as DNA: TGTGCCAGCTCACAGGGTTGGAGTAATTCACCCCTCCACTTT. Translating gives CASSQGWSNSPLHF.

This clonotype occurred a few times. The CDR3 DNA reads as TGTGCCAGCAGTTTGCGAGACAGGGGTCATGGCTACACCTTC. This translates into CASSLRDRGHGYTF. J is TRBJ1-2 and V is TRBV12-3 or TRBV12-4; 8 nucleotides match TRBD1. The ends lost 3 bases at V and 6 bases at J; junction bases unmatched: 6. The CDR3 extends over 14 amino acids.

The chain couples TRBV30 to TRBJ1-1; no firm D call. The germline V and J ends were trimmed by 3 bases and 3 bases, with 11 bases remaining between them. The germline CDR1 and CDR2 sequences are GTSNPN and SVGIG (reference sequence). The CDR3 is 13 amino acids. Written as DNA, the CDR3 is TGTGCCTGGAGCCGATCGGGTGACACTGAAGCTTTCTTT. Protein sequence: CAWSRSGDTEAFF.

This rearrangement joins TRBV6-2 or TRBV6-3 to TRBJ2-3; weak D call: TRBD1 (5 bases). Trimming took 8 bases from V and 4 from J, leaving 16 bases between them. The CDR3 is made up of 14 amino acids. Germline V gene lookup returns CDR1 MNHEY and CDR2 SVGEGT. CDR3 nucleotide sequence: TGTGCCAGCGCATACAGTCTCAGGGCAGATACGCAGTATTTT. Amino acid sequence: CASAYSLRADTQYF.

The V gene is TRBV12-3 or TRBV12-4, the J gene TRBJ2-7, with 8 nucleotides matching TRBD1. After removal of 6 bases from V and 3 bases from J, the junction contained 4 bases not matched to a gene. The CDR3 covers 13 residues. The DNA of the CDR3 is TGTGCCAGCAGCCGGACAGGGATCTACGAGCAGTACTTC. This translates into CASSRTGIYEQYF.

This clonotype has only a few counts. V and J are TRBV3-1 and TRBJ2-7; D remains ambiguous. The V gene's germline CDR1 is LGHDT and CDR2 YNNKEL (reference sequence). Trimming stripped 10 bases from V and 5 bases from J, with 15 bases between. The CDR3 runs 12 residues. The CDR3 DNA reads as TGTGCCACCCTGTTCGGCTTCGACGAGCAGTACTTC. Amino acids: CATLFGFDEQYF.